This TCR beta chain appears in the sequencing data of a study of human T cells and chemical hapten exposure. Whole-study context: Sensitizing treatment utilized 2% DPC over a roughly 2 cm by roughly 2 cm portion of upper inner arm skin.

MiXCR, run by TCRdb on the RACE reads, gives a single entry per CDR3 protein. The sample lists 120,000 or so distinct CDR3 sequences; roughly an eighth were seen once. Time point: patch test 1, 2 weeks after DPC sensitization. The treatment: therapeutic diphenylcyclopropenone sensitization with weekly scalp DPC. This TCR derives from a man younger than 35 with alopecia areata. Some clones in this sample may be carry-over from other donors' samples. Here the sequenced sample was whole blood, taken in connection with sensitization to the hapten diphenylcyclopropenone (DPC).

In nucleotides, the CDR3 is TGTGCCAGCAGTTTATGCCCGGGGACTAGATTTTGCTACAATGAGCAGTTCTTC. Protein product: CASSLCPGTRFCYNEQFF. V gene TRBV28 combines with J gene TRBJ2-1; 8 bases agree with TRBD2. The CDR3 contains 18 residues. The V gene's germline CDR1 is MDHEN and CDR2 SYDVKM. V shed 0 bases and J 3 bases; nucleotides not matched to a gene: 10.